The subject of this entry is one T cell receptor beta chain. The germline V and J ends were trimmed by 4 bases and 3 bases, with 19 bases remaining between them. The CDR3 sequence is 16 residues long. Germline V gene sequence: CDR1 SGHAT, CDR2 FQNNGV. Use of 60 Vbeta and 13 Jbeta primers characterized the PCR. Some clones are missing from TCRdb's copy, which holds only in-frame ones; the method was immunoSEQ multiplex PCR. The repertoire has 150,000 to 200,000 clones, about four fifths of them found once; the top ten carry approximately 0.26%. The sample originates from a study of cytomegalovirus exposure and HLA in healthy donors.

V gene TRBV11-2 combines with J gene TRBJ2-7, with D possibly being TRBD2 (5 bases). The clonotype originates from a boy aged 5-17 years in good health and CMV-seronegative. The sample was PBMCs. The CDR3 loop reads CASSSFAGRPIYEQYF. The CDR3 DNA reads TGTGCCAGCAGCTCCTTCGCGGGCCGGCCTATCTACGAGCAGTACTTC.